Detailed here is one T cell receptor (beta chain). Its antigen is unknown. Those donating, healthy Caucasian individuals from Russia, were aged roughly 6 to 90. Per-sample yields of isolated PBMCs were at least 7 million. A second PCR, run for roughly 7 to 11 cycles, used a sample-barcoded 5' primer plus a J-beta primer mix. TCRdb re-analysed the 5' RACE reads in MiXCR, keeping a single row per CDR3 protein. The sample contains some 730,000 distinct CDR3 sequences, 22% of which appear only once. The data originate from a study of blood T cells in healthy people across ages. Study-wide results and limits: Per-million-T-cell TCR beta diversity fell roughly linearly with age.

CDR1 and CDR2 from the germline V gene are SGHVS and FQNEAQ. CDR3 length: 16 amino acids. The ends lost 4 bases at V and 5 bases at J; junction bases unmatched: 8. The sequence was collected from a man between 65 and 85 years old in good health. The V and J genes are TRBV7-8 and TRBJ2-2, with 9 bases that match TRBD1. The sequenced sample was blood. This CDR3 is CASSSRTGAATGELFF. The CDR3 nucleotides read TGTGCCAGCAGCTCGCGGACAGGGGCTGCGACCGGGGAGCTGTTTTTT.